This T cell receptor beta chain emerged from a study of T cells in Graves' hyperthyroidism and ophthalmopathy. In its sample, this clonotype was seen many times. The germline V and J ends were trimmed by 0 bases and 5 bases, with 8 bases remaining between them. The CDR3 totals 14 residues. Germline values: CDR1 MNHEY, CDR2 SMNVEV (reference sequence). Each diagnosis drew on symptoms, thyroxine, TRAb, thyroid ultrasound and orbital computed tomography findings. Amplification yielded TCR beta CDR3 regions, with RNA transcripts as the source. TCR CDR3 regions were first amplified by RT-PCR with HTBI primers. In TCRdb, the multiplex PCR reads were re-called with MiXCR into one record per CDR3 protein. The top ten hold approximately 15% of the sample, which has roughly 530,000 distinct CDR3 sequences, approximately 17% seen once.

Material for sequencing was blood. The TCR was taken from a woman younger than 35 with Graves' ophthalmopathy. This chain connects TRBV27 to TRBJ1-5; tentatively, D is TRBD1 (5 bases). The CDR3 coding sequence is TGTGCCAGCAGTTTATCAGGGGCGTATCAGCCCCAGCATTTT. This sequence encodes CASSLSGAYQPQHF.